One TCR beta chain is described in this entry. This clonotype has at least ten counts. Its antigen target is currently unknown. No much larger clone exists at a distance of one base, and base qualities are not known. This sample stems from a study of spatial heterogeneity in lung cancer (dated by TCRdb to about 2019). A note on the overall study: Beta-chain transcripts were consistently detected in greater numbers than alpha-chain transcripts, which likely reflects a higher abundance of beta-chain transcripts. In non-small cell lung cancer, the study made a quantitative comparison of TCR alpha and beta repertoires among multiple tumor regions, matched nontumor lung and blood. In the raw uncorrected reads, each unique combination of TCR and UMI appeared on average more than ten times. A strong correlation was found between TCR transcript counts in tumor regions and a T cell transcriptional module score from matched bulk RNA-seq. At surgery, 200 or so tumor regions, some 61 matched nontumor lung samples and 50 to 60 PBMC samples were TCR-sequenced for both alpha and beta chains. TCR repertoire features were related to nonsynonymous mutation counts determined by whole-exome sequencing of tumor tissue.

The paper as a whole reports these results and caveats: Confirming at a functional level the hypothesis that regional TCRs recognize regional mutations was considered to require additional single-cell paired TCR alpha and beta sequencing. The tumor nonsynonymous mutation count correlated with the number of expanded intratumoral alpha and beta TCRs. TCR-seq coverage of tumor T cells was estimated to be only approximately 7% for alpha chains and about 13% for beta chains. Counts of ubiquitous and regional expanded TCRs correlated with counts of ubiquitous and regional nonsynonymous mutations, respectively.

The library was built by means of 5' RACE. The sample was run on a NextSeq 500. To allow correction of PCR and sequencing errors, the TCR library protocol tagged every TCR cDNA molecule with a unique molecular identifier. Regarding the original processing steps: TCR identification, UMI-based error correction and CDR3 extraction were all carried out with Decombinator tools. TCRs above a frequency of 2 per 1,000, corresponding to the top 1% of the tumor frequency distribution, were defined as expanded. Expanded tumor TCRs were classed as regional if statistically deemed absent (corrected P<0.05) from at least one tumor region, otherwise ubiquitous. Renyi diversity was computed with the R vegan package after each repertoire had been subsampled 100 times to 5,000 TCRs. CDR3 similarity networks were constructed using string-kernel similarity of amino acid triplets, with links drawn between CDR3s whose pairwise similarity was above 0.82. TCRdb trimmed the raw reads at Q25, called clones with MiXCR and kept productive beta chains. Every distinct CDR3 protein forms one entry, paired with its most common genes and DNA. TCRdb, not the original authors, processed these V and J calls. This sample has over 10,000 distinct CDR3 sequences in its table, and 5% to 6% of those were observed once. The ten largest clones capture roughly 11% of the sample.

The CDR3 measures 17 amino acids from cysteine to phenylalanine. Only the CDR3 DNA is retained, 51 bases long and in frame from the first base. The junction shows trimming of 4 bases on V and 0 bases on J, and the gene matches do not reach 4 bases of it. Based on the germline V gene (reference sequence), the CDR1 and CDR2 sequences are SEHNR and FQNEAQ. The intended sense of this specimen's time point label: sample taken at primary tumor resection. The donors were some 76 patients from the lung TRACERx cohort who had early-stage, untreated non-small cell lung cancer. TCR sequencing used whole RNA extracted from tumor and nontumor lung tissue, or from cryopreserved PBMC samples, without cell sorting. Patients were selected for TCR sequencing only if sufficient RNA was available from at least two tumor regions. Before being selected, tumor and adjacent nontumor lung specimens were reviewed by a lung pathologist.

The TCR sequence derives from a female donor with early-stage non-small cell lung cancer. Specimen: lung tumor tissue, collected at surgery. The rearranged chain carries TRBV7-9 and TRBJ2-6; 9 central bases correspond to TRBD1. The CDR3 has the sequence CASSSKTGGSGANVLTF. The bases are TGTGCCAGCAGCTCAAAGACAGGGGGCTCTGGGGCCAACGTCCTGACTTTC.